This T cell receptor beta chain emerged from a study of beta chain features in type 1 diabetes (dated by TCRdb to the late 2010s). As for the study more broadly: Mean age, gender distribution, total cell number and subset yield were not different between patients and healthy donors. A total of roughly 100 million sorted cells were examined across all samples, and the number of cells per subset was strongly correlated with RNA yield. In the study, TCRB repertoires of sorted circulating CD4+ T cell subsets from recently diagnosed type 1 diabetes patients were compared with those of matched healthy donors. Naive and central memory subsets were obtained from all 30 or so donors, but regulatory and stem cell-like memory subsets were isolated from only 8 patients and 8 healthy donors. Broader findings and caveats from the paper: Because cDNA rather than genomic DNA was sequenced, highly expressing activated cells could have been over-represented, although no difference in activation and CD3 levels was found between groups. PCR might favor shorter templates, but patient and control samples were amplified and corrected together, so any skew would affect both groups equally. HLA sub-analyses involved small numbers of individuals, so any influence of HLA type on TCRB rearrangement remained unresolved. Fewer insertions and more nucleotide deletions at VDJ recombination sites were observed in patients with type 1 diabetes, implying thymic rearrangement abnormalities. Type 1 diabetes patients showed a moderate but significant shortening of TCRB CDR3 length in all four CD4+ subsets. The naive, central memory and regulatory TCRB repertoires appeared to resemble one another more closely among patients than among healthy donors.

The entire isolated RNA was reverse transcribed using the High Capacity cDNA Reverse Transcription Kit, and thus expressed TCRB transcripts were sequenced. Naive, central memory and regulatory T cell samples underwent deep immunoSEQ sequencing, averaging approximately 3.5 million total reads per sample. After sorted cells were lysed in RLT buffer, RNA was extracted with DNase-treated RNeasy Micro or Mini kits, with the choice depending on cell number. Each cell subset was processed separately to prevent cross-contamination, with patient and healthy donor samples processed together. The immunoSEQ multiplex PCR was used to amplify TCRB sequences from cDNA, yielding 87-bp fragments that span the CDR3 region. Sequencing of the amplicons was done on the Illumina HiSeq platform. The study's processing was this. PCR bias was computationally corrected using synthetic template baselines, reads within Hamming distance 2 were collapsed, and singletons that could not be merged were discarded. Reads were aligned against IMGT to assign V, D and J genes, CDR3 length and insertions or deletions at six rearrangement sites. Within each subset, clonotype counts were normalized to the number of sorted cells before true diversity and Gini coefficients were calculated with the tcR R package. The overlap coefficient, calculated on TCRB nucleotide sequences, was used to measure repertoire sharing. Out-of-frame TCRB sequences from naive cells were analyzed to stand in for the pre-selection repertoire. The table comes from immuneACCESS by way of TCRdb, which keeps in-frame sequences with V and J called. Part of the clones is missing from these tables; in studies checked, under half for an unresolved V gene and the rest for unknown reasons. That table supplies the V and J calls and clone size; D and trimming were determined from the DNA. The sample data list hundreds of thousands of clones, and around 16% of these were observed just once. The ten top clones hold around 0.015% of the sample.

A single peripheral blood draw of around 120 mL on average was collected from each donor into heparinised tubes. A BD FACSAria II and a panel including CD45RO, CCR7, CD25, CD127, CD95 and CD27 were used to sort naive, central memory, regulatory and stem cell-like memory CD4+ T cells. Purity was above 98% for every sorted population. Right away, PBMCs were isolated by Lymphoprep density gradient centrifugation and were stained directly, with no culture step. Samples were stained and sorted in pairs, with one healthy donor and one patient per experiment, so that batch effects were minimized. With respect to this clone: Its antigen is not yet known. No clone much larger than this one lies a single base away; base qualities are absent.

From cysteine to phenylalanine, the CDR3 is 13 amino acids long. Only the CDR3 DNA is retained, 39 bases long and in frame from the first base. Via the germline V gene, CDR1 is KGHSH and CDR2 LQKENI. V is shortened by 11 bases, J by 2 bases, and the region joining them spans 15 bases. In this chain, TRBV18 is recombined with TRBJ1-1; perhaps TRBD1 is the D gene, with 5 bases matching. Sequencing was done on a sample of naive CD4+ T cells from blood. The label giving this sample's cell subset or site can be read as: true naive CD4+ T cells. The sequence was obtained from a man younger than 30 with type 1 diabetes. At the DNA level, the sequence is TGTGCCGTATACACCCAGGGCAACACTGAAGCTTTCTTT. Its protein is CAVYTQGNTEAFF.